The rows below give T cell receptor beta chains drawn from one sample of a study of blood T cells in healthy people across ages. TCRdb fed the 5' RACE reads into MiXCR, producing one record per CDR3 protein. The sample holds 1.4 million to 1.5 million distinct CDR3 sequences, 42% seen once. Sequenced input: blood. Receptors were obtained from a woman aged 18-29 years in good health. Each CDR3 is given with its conserved first and last residue. D genes are given only for firm matches. Some rows mark clone size as missing; the rest say once, few, many or name a class of expanded clone.

j_call d_call clone_size v_call cdr3_nt cdr3_aa
TRBJ2-7 TRBD1 - TRBV9 TGTGCCAGCAGCGACCGGGACAGGGGTGGCGAGCAGTACTTC CASSDRDRGGEQYF
TRBJ1-2 TRBD1 - TRBV3-1 TGTGCCAGCAGCTCAGGGGGCAGCCATGGCTACACCTTC CASSSGGSHGYTF
TRBJ1-1 TRBD1 - TRBV5-1 TGCGCCAGCAGCGGACAAGCCGGGACAGAAATCAGGAACACTGAAGCTTTCTTT CASSGQAGTEIRNTEAFF
TRBJ2-6 - - TRBV27 TGTGCCAGCAGTCACAAATTCCAGGGTGCTGGGGCCAACGTCCTGACTTTC CASSHKFQGAGANVLTF
TRBJ2-1 - few TRBV7-9 TGTGCCAGCAGCTTAGCACCATCTGGGCGGGAGCAGTTCTTC CASSLAPSGREQFF
TRBJ2-1 - - TRBV5-1 TGCGCCAGCAACTTAGGTCCGAATTTCTCCTACAATGAGCAGTTCTTC CASNLGPNFSYNEQFF
TRBJ1-1 TRBD1 - TRBV29-1 TGCAGCGTTGGCAAGGGGGCGTTTGAAGCTTTCTTT CSVGKGAFEAFF
TRBJ2-7 - - TRBV7-6 TGTGCCAGCAGCTCAGACGAGCTACGCGAGCAGTACTTC CASSSDELREQYF
TRBJ1-4 - - TRBV20-1 TGCAGTGCTAAAGAAAACCCGAATGAAAAACTGTTTTTT CSAKENPNEKLFF
TRBJ2-1 TRBD2 many TRBV4-2 TGTGCCAGCAGCCAAGAAGGAGGACTAGCGGGATTGGAGCAGTTCTTC CASSQEGGLAGLEQFF
TRBJ2-7 TRBD2 few TRBV7-8 TGTGCCAGCAGCGAAGACCCGGGAGGGGGAAGCTACGAGCAGTACTTC CASSEDPGGGSYEQYF
TRBJ2-7 TRBD1 few TRBV9 TGTGCCAGCAGCGTCGGACAGGGCTATAACGAGCAGTACTTC CASSVGQGYNEQYF
TRBJ2-7 - - TRBV2 TGTGCCAGCAGTGATGTTGGGGGGTGGGAGCAGTACTTC CASSDVGGWEQYF
TRBJ2-1 - - TRBV5-1 TGCGCCCGCAGTACGACAGCGTCTAGCAATGAGCAGTTCTTC CARSTTASSNEQFF
TRBJ2-1 - - TRBV30 TGTGCCTGGAGTCCGACTAGGGCGGATCCTAGAGAGTTCTTC CAWSPTRADPREFF
TRBJ2-7 - - TRBV7-9 TGTGCCAGCAGCTCATCTACACCTATTCCCTCCTACGAGCAGTACTTC CASSSSTPIPSYEQYF
TRBJ2-1 - - TRBV15 TGTGCCACCAGCAGCCCGGGAGACCACAATGAGCAGTTCTTC CATSSPGDHNEQFF
TRBJ2-3 - - TRBV6-5 TGTGCCAGCAGTTACGGGCCTCTAGCCGCAGATACGCAGTATTTT CASSYGPLAADTQYF
TRBJ2-5 TRBD1 few TRBV6-6 TGTGCCAGCAGCCCCGACAGGGTAAAAGAGACCCAGTACTTC CASSPDRVKETQYF
TRBJ1-1 - - TRBV29-1 TGCAGCGCGTCGGCATCGCCGAACACTGAAGCTTTCTTT CSASASPNTEAFF
TRBJ1-1 - few TRBV10-3 TGTGCCATCAGTGATGTCGTGGGGGAGACTGAAGCTTTCTTT CAISDVVGETEAFF
TRBJ2-7 TRBD2 once TRBV6-5 TGTGCCAGCAGTTACGGAGCGGGAGGGGACAATGAGCAGTACTTC CASSYGAGGDNEQYF
TRBJ1-1 - once TRBV5-8 TGTGCCAGCAGCCGGATTGGAGGGAACACTGAAGCTTTCTTT CASSRIGGNTEAFF
TRBJ2-5 TRBD2 few TRBV27 TGTGCCAGCAGTACCCCTAGCGGGGGCGAAGAGACCCAGTACTTC CASSTPSGGEETQYF
TRBJ1-2 - few TRBV5-7 TGTGCCAGCAGCCCAGGGAAGACCCTTTATGGCTACACCTTC CASSPGKTLYGYTF
TRBJ2-3 TRBD1 few TRBV29-1 TGCAGCGTTGGCGGGGAGACAGGGGGCACGGATACGCAGTATTTT CSVGGETGGTDTQYF
TRBJ1-1 - few TRBV7-3 TGTGCCAGCAGCTTAACCAACAGGGTGGCCACTGAAGCTTTCTTT CASSLTNRVATEAFF
TRBJ1-1 - - TRBV10-3 TGTGCCATCAAAGAGGGAAGCTTGAACACTGAAGCTTTCTTT CAIKEGSLNTEAFF
TRBJ1-1 - - TRBV5-1 TGCGCCAGCAGCTTAATATTACAACAGGGTTGTGGGAAAGACACTGAAGCTTTCTTT CASSLILQQGCGKDTEAFF
TRBJ2-1 TRBD2 - TRBV5-4 TGTGCCAGCAGCTTTCGGCTAGCGGGAGAACCGTTCTTC CASSFRLAGEPFF